This T cell receptor (beta chain) came from a study of vaccination effects on CD4 cells after COVID-19. Across the study: Each participant was given two doses of one vaccine (BNT162b2 or mRNA-1273). At 16 days and one week before vaccination, a couple of convalescent patients gave samples.

Researchers isolated CD4+ T cells once 9 to 11 days of culture had elapsed. A note on this clone: Its antigen is unknown.

Using immunoSEQ multiplex PCR, the repertoire was profiled, and TCRdb retains in-frame clones only, with some absent. The sample includes more than 40,000 clones, roughly three quarters of them seen just once. Germline V gives CDR1 SNHLY, CDR2 FYNNEI. The CDR3 consists of 13 residues. The V gene lost 6 bases and the J gene lost 6 bases, with 12 bases spanning the gap. The V and J genes are TRBV2 and TRBJ1-5, with no clear D. The source material was CD4+ T cells from PBMCs cultured without peptide, sampled before COVID-19 vaccination. This TCR was sampled from a human donor who had a prior SARS-CoV-2 infection. The CDR3 DNA is TGTGCCAGCAGCGTATTGGAGAGTCAGCCCCAGCATTTT. Its protein product is CASSVLESQPQHF.